The sample holds a few counts of the clone carrying this TCR beta chain. Its antigen is not identified. The source of the sample is a study of T cell repertoires in cytomegalovirus infection. Whole-study context: A matching HLA type, together with CMV infection, was signaled by public TCR beta signatures.

TCRdb re-called the reads through MiXCR, storing one row per CDR3 protein. The sample gives roughly 230,000 distinct CDR3 sequences, more than 15% of which show up once; around half is in the top ten. Study observations and caveats: The study found HLA-C-restricted CMV-specific TCR beta clonotypes dominating the ex vivo response. Frequencies of public TCR beta families were cumulated, and this identified carriers of CMV plus the relevant HLA.

CDR3 size: 16 residues. The ends lost 2 bases at V and 6 bases at J; junction bases unmatched: 10. Per the germline V gene, CDR1 is MGHRA and CDR2 is YSYEKL. The clonotype originates from a human donor in good health (CMV status not recorded). Some clones in this sample may be carry-over from other donors' samples. Sequenced: CD8+ T cells from PBMCs. This chain uses TRBV4-1 with TRBJ2-1; 7 nucleotides align to TRBD1. CDR3 region: CASSQPLGTDLNEQFF. The CDR3 nucleotides are TGCGCCAGCAGCCAACCGTTGGGGACAGACCTCAATGAGCAGTTCTTC.